Listed below are T cell receptor beta chains from one sample, sequenced in a study of blood T cell repertoires in COVID-19. Assay: immunoSEQ multiplex PCR; the TCRdb copy retains only in-frame clones and omits some. The sample includes about 150,000 clones, 70% to 90% of them seen just once. The sequenced sample was peripheral blood. All receptors come from an older woman with acute or convalescent COVID-19. The CDR3 runs from the conserved cysteine through the conserved F or W. D genes are given only for firm matches.

cdr3_nt: TGTGCCAGCAGCAAAGAACTAAGACAGGGGGTAGGAGATACGCAGTATTTT
cdr3_aa: CASSKELRQGVGDTQYF
d_call: -
v_call: TRBV21-1
j_call: TRBJ2-3

cdr3_nt: TGTGCCAGCAGTACCAACGACAGGAACAATCAGCCCCAGCATTTT
cdr3_aa: CASSTNDRNNQPQHF
d_call: -
v_call: TRBV28
j_call: TRBJ1-5

cdr3_nt: TGTGCCAGCAGTTACTCCCGGTTGGGAGCGGAGGGCTACACCTTC
cdr3_aa: CASSYSRLGAEGYTF
d_call: -
v_call: TRBV6-6
j_call: TRBJ1-2

cdr3_nt: TGTGCCAGCAGTTACGAGACACCGCTGGACACTGAAGCTTTCTTT
cdr3_aa: CASSYETPLDTEAFF
d_call: -
v_call: TRBV28
j_call: TRBJ1-1

cdr3_nt: TGTGCCTGGAGGACAGCGGGAGGGCCTTACGAGCAGTACTTC
cdr3_aa: CAWRTAGGPYEQYF
d_call: TRBD2
v_call: TRBV30
j_call: TRBJ2-7

cdr3_nt: TGTGCCAGCAGTAACTCGCTAGCGAATGAGCAGTTCTTC
cdr3_aa: CASSNSLANEQFF
d_call: -
v_call: TRBV28
j_call: TRBJ2-1

cdr3_nt: TGTGCCAGCAGCTTAGAGGGACAGCTCCTCTCTGGAAACACCATATATTTT
cdr3_aa: CASSLEGQLLSGNTIYF
d_call: TRBD1
v_call: TRBV7-2
j_call: TRBJ1-3

cdr3_nt: TGTGCCAGCTCACCACTCAGACTAGCGGCCTACAATGAGCAGTTCTTC
cdr3_aa: CASSPLRLAAYNEQFF
d_call: TRBD2
v_call: TRBV18
j_call: TRBJ2-1

cdr3_nt: TGTGCCTGGAGCAGCCTGGGCAGTCTGAGGGAGCCGTATTTT
cdr3_aa: CAWSSLGSLREPYF
d_call: -
v_call: TRBV30
j_call: TRBJ1-3

cdr3_nt: TGCAGTGCTAGTGGGGCTCTTGCTAACTATGGCTACACCTTC
cdr3_aa: CSASGALANYGYTF
d_call: -
v_call: TRBV20-1
j_call: TRBJ1-2

cdr3_nt: TGTGCCATCAGTGAGCCGGGACAGGGCACAGATACGCAGTATTTT
cdr3_aa: CAISEPGQGTDTQYF
d_call: TRBD1
v_call: TRBV10-3
j_call: TRBJ2-3

cdr3_nt: TGCAGTGCTACCTCAGGGGGTGAGCAGTACTTC
cdr3_aa: CSATSGGEQYF
d_call: TRBD1
v_call: TRBV20-1
j_call: TRBJ2-7

cdr3_nt: TGTGCCAGCAGCACCCGTGGGTTCCGGGAAAATGAAAAACTGTTTTTT
cdr3_aa: CASSTRGFRENEKLFF
d_call: -
v_call: TRBV5-6
j_call: TRBJ1-4

cdr3_nt: TGTGCCAGCAGTTTCCCACTAGCGGGAGAACAGTACTTC
cdr3_aa: CASSFPLAGEQYF
d_call: TRBD2
v_call: TRBV12-3/TRBV12-4
j_call: TRBJ2-4

cdr3_nt: TGTGCCAGCAGTCTTTATGGGACAGGGGGCTCTGGCTACACCTTC
cdr3_aa: CASSLYGTGGSGYTF
d_call: TRBD1
v_call: TRBV7-9
j_call: TRBJ1-2